Each of the 26 T cell receptor beta chains below was sequenced from the same sample in a study of OX40 agonist ivuxolimab in advanced cancers. Clones were sequenced by immunoSEQ multiplex PCR, and TCRdb holds only the in-frame ones, with some missing. The data show some 96,000 clones, 80% to 95% seen once. The sequencing here drew on CD4+ or CD8+ T cells sorted from blood, taken in a trial of the OX40 agonist ivuxolimab. These TCRs come from an adult with an advanced solid tumor such as melanoma, head and neck, liver or kidney cancer.

This sequence joins TRBV11-1 and TRBJ2-7; TRBD2 agrees at 8 bases. V lost 0 bases, J lost 2 bases, and 3 bases stayed unmatched. The germline gives CDR1 SGHAT, CDR2 FQDESV (reference sequence). This CDR3 spans 15 amino acids. CDR3 DNA sequence: TGTGCCAGCAGCTTAGCCGGGACTAGGGCCTACGAGCAGTACTTC. This sequence encodes CASSLAGTRAYEQYF.

This rearrangement joins TRBV9 to TRBJ2-4, with D possibly matching TRBD2 (5 bases). Germline assignment: CDR1 SGDLS and CDR2 YYNGEE. Trimming cost V 0 bases and J 4 bases, with 11 bases left between them. CDR3 length equals 15 residues. CDR3 in amino acids: CASSVEPSGKNIQYF. The CDR3 DNA is TGTGCCAGCAGCGTAGAGCCCAGCGGAAAAAACATTCAGTACTTC.

The chain uses TRBV18 and TRBJ2-7; 10 bases agree with TRBD2. J was trimmed by 4 bases and V by 3 bases; bases with no gene match: 3. Looked up from germline, CDR1 is KGHSH and CDR2 is LQKENI. The CDR3 runs 14 residues. CDR3 loop: CASSPSSGSYEQYF. The CDR3 DNA reads as TGTGCCAGCTCACCCTCTAGCGGGAGTTACGAGCAGTACTTC.

The rearrangement joins TRBV5-4 to TRBJ1-2, with D perhaps TRBD1 (5 bases). V lost 0 bases and J 4 bases, leaving 13 bases between the germline ends. This CDR3 is built from 15 residues. Germline values: CDR1 SGHNT, CDR2 YYREEE (reference sequence). The CDR3 loop is CASSLDGTATYGYTF. The CDR3 DNA follows: TGTGCCAGCAGCTTGGACGGGACCGCGACCTATGGCTACACCTTC.

J is TRBJ2-1 and V is TRBV5-1; D gene uncertain. V dropped 1 base and J dropped 2 bases, with 10 bases sitting between them. CDR3 length equals 15 residues. The V gene's germline CDR1 is SGHRS and CDR2 YFSETQ. CDR3 residues: CASSLIPGTYNEQFF. CDR3 coding DNA: TGCGCCAGCAGCTTGATACCCGGCACCTACAATGAGCAGTTCTTC.

This sequence joins TRBV4-1 and TRBJ2-1; TRBD1 is a possible D gene (5 bases). CDR3 length: 13 amino acids. CDR1 is MGHRA and CDR2 is YSYEKL in the germline V gene. The germline V and J ends were trimmed by 0 bases and 8 bases, with 8 bases remaining between them. The CDR3 here is CASSQEQGDEQFF. The CDR3 DNA reads TGCGCCAGCAGCCAAGAACAAGGGGATGAGCAGTTCTTC.

This chain uses TRBV11-3 with TRBJ2-5; D is possibly TRBD2 (6 bases). CDR1 and CDR2 from the germline V gene are SGHNT and YENEEA. CDR3 length: 15 amino acids. V lost 5 bases and J lost 2, with 15 bases in between. As DNA, the CDR3 is TGTGCCAGCAGCCCTGGGGATAGCGGACAAGAGACCCAGTACTTC. Protein: CASSPGDSGQETQYF.

DNA for the CDR3: TGTGCCAGCTCAACTGGGACAGGAAGTATCTACGAGCAGTACTTC. It codes for CASSTGTGSIYEQYF. The rearrangement uses TRBV18 and TRBJ2-7; 8 bases agree with TRBD1. The CDR3 consists of 15 residues. Trimming at V came to 5 bases and at J to 3 bases, leaving 9 bases not matched to a gene. CDR1 is KGHSH, CDR2 LQKENI, per germline.

This chain connects TRBV10-3 to TRBJ2-7, with 11 bases matching TRBD1. V trimming: 6 bases; J trimming: 4 bases; junction bases outside the gene matches: 5. Per the germline V gene, CDR1 is ENHRY and CDR2 is SYGVKD. The CDR3 covers 14 residues. In nucleotides, the CDR3 is TGTGCCATCAGGGACGGACAGGGGGCATACGAGCAGTACTTC. Amino acids: CAIRDGQGAYEQYF.

The V and J genes are TRBV6-1 and TRBJ1-2; no reliable D call. This CDR3 comprises 12 residues. Germline loops: CDR1 MNHNS, CDR2 SASEGT. V dropped 5 bases and J dropped 2 bases, with 6 bases sitting between them. CDR3 sequence (DNA): TGTGCCAGCAGTTGGCAGAACTATGGCTACACCTTC. Protein: CASSWQNYGYTF.

The J gene is TRBJ2-1, the V gene TRBV11-3; no definite D call. CDR1 SGHNT and CDR2 YENEEA come from the germline V gene. The CDR3 extends over 16 amino acids. Trimming left V 5 bases short and J 7 bases short, with 21 bases between. The chain's CDR3 is CASSDGSSPRQNEQFF. The CDR3 coding sequence is TGTGCCAGCAGCGATGGTTCTTCTCCCCGGCAGAATGAGCAGTTCTTC.

V is TRBV28 and J is TRBJ2-5; possibly TRBD2 for D (7 bases). Germline V CDR1 and CDR2: MDHEN, SYDVKM. This CDR3 comprises 15 residues. V was cut by 2 bases and J by 4 bases, with 14 bases left in between. Here the CDR3 DNA reads TGTGCCAGCAGTTTAGGGGGGGCGCTGGGAGAGACCCAGTACTTC. Amino acid sequence: CASSLGGALGETQYF.

The chain has TRBV4-2 and TRBJ2-2; TRBD2 aligns across 8 bases. Per germline, CDR1 LGHNA and CDR2 YNFKEQ. Trimming took 4 bases from V and 4 from J; bases not matched to a gene: 5. This CDR3 is built from 15 residues. CDR3 protein: CASSLSGSTTGELFF. CDR3 nucleotide sequence: TGTGCCAGCAGCCTCAGCGGGAGTACCACCGGGGAGCTGTTTTTT.

This chain connects TRBV19 to TRBJ2-1; tentatively, D is TRBD1 or TRBD2 (6 bases each). The CDR3 is 15 amino acids. V dropped 2 bases and J dropped 4 bases, with 12 bases sitting between them. The germline CDR1 and CDR2 sequences are LNHDA and SQIVND (reference sequence). CDR3: CASSIKGGAYNEQFF. The CDR3, as DNA: TGTGCCAGTAGTATAAAGGGGGGCGCTTACAATGAGCAGTTCTTC.

J is TRBJ2-7 and V is TRBV18; 12 bases agree with TRBD2. The germline V gene has CDR1 KGHSH and CDR2 LQKENI. Losses at the gene ends were 3 bases for V and 1 base for J; bases not matched to a gene: 4. The CDR3 is made up of 16 amino acids. CDR3 sequence reads: CASSPPLAGGSYEQYF. In DNA form, the CDR3 reads TGTGCCAGCTCACCCCCCCTAGCGGGAGGGTCCTACGAGCAGTACTTC. The full variable domain, with the rest looked up from reference TRBV18 and TRBJ2-7, is NAGVMQNPRHLVRRRGQEARLRCSPMKGHSHVYWYRQLPEEGLKFMVYLQKENIIDESGMPKERFSAEFPKEGPSILRIQQVVRGDSAAYFCASSPPLAGGSYEQYFGPGTRLTVT.

This sequence joins TRBV27 and TRBJ2-3, with 11 nucleotides matching TRBD2. The CDR3 is 16 residues long. The J segment lost 3 bases and the V segment lost 3 bases, leaving 5 bases of the junction unmatched. From germline, CDR1 is MNHEY and CDR2 SMNVEV (reference sequence). This CDR3 is CASSFRASGRTDTQYF. CDR3 in DNA: TGTGCCAGCAGTTTTCGTGCTAGCGGGAGGACAGATACGCAGTATTTT.

V usage is TRBV9 and J usage is TRBJ2-3; TRBD1 might be the D (5 bases). Trimming removed 0 bases at V and 0 bases at J, with 5 bases between. Germline V gene lookup returns CDR1 SGDLS and CDR2 YYNGEE. The CDR3 runs to 14 residues. The CDR3 sequence: CASSVEGSTDTQYF. The CDR3 bases are TGTGCCAGCAGCGTAGAGGGGAGCACAGATACGCAGTATTTT.

V is TRBV7-2 and J is TRBJ1-3, with unresolved D. Trimming pared 2 bases from V and 5 bases from J, leaving 4 bases between. The CDR3 has 12 amino acids. Germline CDR1 SGHTA, CDR2 FQGNSA. The CDR3 region has the DNA TGTGCCAGCAGCTTACCCAGAAACACCATATATTTT. This codes for CASSLPRNTIYF.

The CDR3 DNA reads as TGTGCCAGCAGCTTAGTGGGGGCTGTTAACACCGGGGAGCTGTTTTTT. It encodes CASSLVGAVNTGELFF. The chain employs TRBV7-8 and TRBJ2-2; perhaps TRBD1 as D (6 bases). The CDR3 runs to 16 residues. Germline CDR1 and CDR2: SGHVS and FQNEAQ. V lost 1 base and J 2 bases, leaving 11 bases between the germline ends. Filled out from reference TRBV7-8 and TRBJ2-2, the complete variable domain reads GAGVSQSPRYKVAKRGQDVALRCDPISGHVSLFWYQQALGQGPEFLTYFQNEAQLDKSGLPSDRFFAERPEGSVSTLKIQRTQQEDSAVYLCASSLVGAVNTGELFFGEGSRLTVL.

This chain links TRBV4-1 with TRBJ2-7; perhaps TRBD1 as D (6 bases). Germline V gene sequence: CDR1 MGHRA, CDR2 YSYEKL. The V end lost 3 bases, the J end lost 2 bases, and 14 bases lay between the germline ends. The CDR3 totals 15 residues. The CDR3 nucleotides are TGCGCCAGCAGCCAGCTTGACAGGTCAGCCTACGAGCAGTACTTC. Its protein product is CASSQLDRSAYEQYF.

The DNA of the CDR3 is TGTGCCAGCAGCTTTGAGTGGGACTATGGCTACACCTTC. This sequence encodes CASSFEWDYGYTF. The chain links TRBV7-2 to TRBJ1-2; D unresolved. This CDR3 contains 13 residues. Per the germline V gene, CDR1 is SGHTA and CDR2 is FQGNSA. Trimming removed 3 bases from V and 3 bases from J, with 8 bases in between.

V usage is TRBV27 and J usage is TRBJ2-3, with 10 bases aligning to TRBD2. The CDR3 contains 14 residues. The V gene's germline CDR1 is MNHEY and CDR2 SMNVEV (reference sequence). Germline trimming cut 11 bases from V and 3 bases from J; bases unmatched to any gene: 8. The CDR3 protein is CAVSPGLATDTQYF. The CDR3, as DNA: TGTGCCGTTAGTCCGGGACTAGCGACAGATACGCAGTATTTT.

The CDR3 coding sequence is TGTGCCAGCAGCGTAGATCGTACACAGTTAAAGCAGTATTTT. Its translation: CASSVDRTQLKQYF. V and J are TRBV9 and TRBJ2-3, with D hard to call. Germline V gene data show CDR1 as SGDLS and CDR2 as YYNGEE. The CDR3 is 14 residues long. Deletions cut 0 bases from V and 11 bases from J, with 16 bases between.

The rearrangement links TRBV4-3 to TRBJ2-2; the match to TRBD2 covers 10 bases. The CDR3 loop spans 15 amino acids. CDR1 is LGHNA and CDR2 is YSLEER in the germline V gene. The V gene end was trimmed by 4 bases and the J gene end by 6 bases; junction bases not matched to a gene: 5. Written as DNA, the CDR3 is TGCGCCAGCAGCCTCGGACTAGCGGAGGCCGGGGAGCTGTTTTTT. It is translated as CASSLGLAEAGELFF.

V gene TRBV28 combines with J gene TRBJ1-2; 7 bases match TRBD1. Germline V lookup: CDR1 MDHEN, CDR2 SYDVKM. Trimming at V came to 5 bases and at J to 5 bases, leaving 5 bases not matched to a gene. This CDR3 is built from 13 residues. The CDR3 bases are TGTGCCAGCAGTCGGGACAGTGGGTATGGCTACACCTTC. Its translation: CASSRDSGYGYTF.

The rearrangement links TRBV7-6 to TRBJ1-1; 7 nucleotides line up with TRBD1. The V segment lost 5 bases and the J segment 4 bases; nucleotides outside the gene matches: 10. CDR1 and CDR2 from the germline V gene are SGHVS and FNYEAQ. The CDR3 runs to 15 residues. CDR3 amino acids: CASSQPGQSFTEAFF. The CDR3 DNA is TGTGCCAGCAGCCAACCGGGACAGAGTTTCACTGAAGCTTTCTTT.